Below are 27 T cell receptor beta chains sequenced from a single sample in a study of T-cell reconstitution after alpha-beta-depleted transplantation in children. Preparing the TCRbeta library involved the use of unique molecular identifiers. TCRdb re-analysed the PCR reads in MiXCR, keeping a single row per CDR3 protein. This sample has 500,000 to 650,000 distinct CDR3 sequences, with around 13% found just once. The input for sequencing was PBMCs, mostly from graft donor cells, taken 360 days after TCRalphabeta/CD19-depleted stem cell transplant. The receptors stem from a male patient younger than 18 who had a stem cell transplant for acute myeloid leukemia, so the T cells may come from the graft donor.

CDR3 region: CASSQVSDSYNEQFF. CDR3 DNA: TGTGCCAGCAGCCAAGTTAGCGACTCCTACAATGAGCAGTTCTTC. The rearrangement links TRBV14 to TRBJ2-1, with TRBD2 as a possible D gene (5 bases). The CDR3 covers 15 residues. The V and J ends lost 1 base and 0 bases respectively, with 7 bases between them. Per the germline V gene, CDR1 is SGHDN and CDR2 is FVKESK.

The V gene is TRBV28, the J gene TRBJ2-1, with D tentatively TRBD1 (6 bases). Per germline, CDR1 MDHEN and CDR2 SYDVKM. CDR3 length: 17 residues. Between the trimmed V and J ends, which lost 1 base and 4 bases, there was a span of 17 bases. The CDR3 region has the DNA TGTGCCAGCAGTTTATCTCCCCCACAGGGAGCTTACAATGAGCAGTTCTTC. It yields the protein CASSLSPPQGAYNEQFF.

This clonotype was seen a handful of times. The chain links TRBV5-1 to TRBJ2-2, with TRBD1 matching 7 bases. The germline CDR1 and CDR2 sequences are SGHRS and YFSETQ. The V segment lost 3 bases and the J segment 0 bases; nucleotides outside the gene matches: 17. This CDR3 comprises 20 residues. This chain's CDR3 is CASSSLFRSGTASNTGELFF. CDR3 DNA sequence: TGCGCCAGCAGCTCCCTCTTTAGGTCCGGGACAGCCTCGAACACCGGGGAGCTGTTTTTT.

The rearrangement links TRBV10-3 to TRBJ2-2; 8 bases align to TRBD2. V was clipped by 0 bases and J by 1 base; unmatched bases: 4. The germline V gene has CDR1 ENHRY and CDR2 SYGVKD. The CDR3 sequence is 17 residues long. CDR3 coding DNA: TGTGCCATCAGTGAGTCTGGTAGCGGGAAGAACACCGGGGAGCTGTTTTTT. Its protein product is CAISESGSGKNTGELFF.

There are many counts of this clonotype. The chain joins TRBV12-3 or TRBV12-4 to TRBJ2-5; possibly TRBD2 for D (6 bases). With 7 bases removed from V and 5 bases from J, the gap between germline ends came to 20 bases. This CDR3 is 15 amino acids long. The CDR3 reads CASKEGIGFTETQYF. DNA for the CDR3: TGTGCCAGCAAGGAGGGGATTGGGTTCACGGAGACCCAGTACTTC.

This clonotype was seen more than once but under ten times. The chain has TRBV5-1 and TRBJ2-3; the D gene is possibly TRBD1 (6 bases). The V gene lost 3 bases and the J gene lost 4 bases, with 21 bases spanning the gap. The CDR3 has 17 residues. CDR1 is SGHRS and CDR2 is YFSETQ in the germline V gene. CDR3 in amino acids: CASSYAPVGRGPDTQYF. The CDR3 nucleotides read TGCGCCAGCAGCTACGCCCCTGTAGGCAGGGGACCAGATACGCAGTATTTT.

The chain is built from TRBV7-2 and TRBJ2-3, with a weak D call TRBD2 (6 bases). Trimming left V 5 bases short and J 8 bases short, with 23 bases between. The CDR3 runs to 16 residues. CDR1 SGHTA and CDR2 FQGNSA come from the germline V gene. CDR3 DNA: TGTGCCAGCAGCCCGCAAATGGGGCGCCTGCGGGGTACGCAGTATTTT. Protein product: CASSPQMGRLRGTQYF.

This clonotype was found many times. The chain is built from TRBV7-9 and TRBJ2-5, with D maybe TRBD1 (5 bases). The ends were cut back, 1 base at V and 5 bases at J, with 17 bases in the middle. The CDR3 loop spans 16 amino acids. CDR1 is SEHNR, CDR2 FQNEAQ, per germline (reference sequence). This chain's CDR3 is CASSLVVHHSGETQYF. The CDR3 DNA reads TGTGCCAGCAGCTTAGTGGTACACCACTCAGGGGAGACCCAGTACTTC.

This clonotype has more than one count but fewer than ten. The gene calls are TRBV4-3 and TRBJ2-2, with D possibly matching TRBD1 (6 bases). The germline gives CDR1 LGHNA, CDR2 YSLEER. V was shortened by 6 bases and J by 7 bases, with 18 bases between the two germline ends. The CDR3 runs 15 residues. CDR3 nucleotides: TGCGCCAGCAGGATACAGGGCCACAGGAGCGGGGAGCTGTTTTTT. Amino acids: CASRIQGHRSGELFF.

This clonotype was seen ten or more times. The CDR3 DNA follows: TGCAGTGCTAGTATCGTGGGCCTTAGCTCTGGAAACACCATATATTTT. Translation gives CSASIVGLSSGNTIYF. J is TRBJ1-3 and V is TRBV20-1; D ambiguous. The CDR3 extends over 16 amino acids. CDR1 and CDR2 from the germline V gene are DFQATT and SNEGSKA (reference sequence). Trimming removed 3 bases at V and 0 bases at J, with 15 bases between.

V usage is TRBV7-2 and J usage is TRBJ2-1; D gene uncertain. The CDR3 runs to 16 residues. V lost 4 bases and J lost 6, with 19 bases in between. Per the germline V gene, CDR1 is SGHTA and CDR2 is FQGNSA. The CDR3 DNA is TGTGCCAGCAGCTATAGTCGAGACCCACGTGGCAATGAGCAGTTCTTC. This translates into CASSYSRDPRGNEQFF.

This clonotype has a handful of counts. The chain recombines TRBV29-1 with TRBJ2-3, with 12 nucleotides matching TRBD2. Per germline, CDR1 SQVTM and CDR2 ANQGSEA. The CDR3 sequence is 14 residues long. V dropped 4 bases and J dropped 8; count of bases not matched to a gene: 7. CDR3 nucleotide sequence: TGCAGCGTTGGGGGGGTACTAGCGGGAGGTACGCAGTATTTT. This gives the protein CSVGGVLAGGTQYF.

The chain links TRBV20-1 to TRBJ2-3, with 13 bases fitting TRBD2. The CDR3 covers 15 residues. CDR1 is DFQATT, CDR2 SNEGSKA, per germline (reference sequence). CDR3: CSWTSGSQGTDTQYF. The CDR3, as DNA: TGCTCCTGGACTAGCGGGAGTCAAGGCACAGATACGCAGTATTTT.

There are many counts of this clonotype. The chain recombines TRBV7-3 with TRBJ1-1; D is ambiguous. Germline V lookup: CDR1 SGHTA, CDR2 FQGTGA. The CDR3 runs to 12 residues. Trimming took off 1 base at V and 7 bases at J, with 7 bases between the two ends. The CDR3 region is CASSLNRGEAFF. CDR3 sequence (DNA): TGTGCCAGCAGCTTAAACCGGGGTGAAGCTTTCTTT.

This clonotype has more than one count but fewer than ten. The rearrangement joins TRBV28 to TRBJ2-3; tentatively, D is TRBD1 (6 bases). This CDR3 contains 15 residues. Trimming removed 4 bases at V and 1 base at J, with 12 bases between. Per germline, CDR1 MDHEN and CDR2 SYDVKM. CDR3 DNA sequence: TGTGCCAGCAGTTCCCAACAGGGCCGCACAGATACGCAGTATTTT. Its protein is CASSSQQGRTDTQYF.

Many counts were recorded for this clonotype. The genes are TRBV5-5 and TRBJ2-7; D not certain. The CDR3 is 15 residues long. Germline CDR1 SGHKS, CDR2 YYEKEE (reference sequence). Trimming removed 0 bases from V and 2 bases from J, with 12 bases in between. The DNA of the CDR3 is TGTGCCAGCAGCTTGGGAAAAGTGGCGGCCTACGAGCAGTACTTC. It translates to CASSLGKVAAYEQYF.

In its sample, this clonotype was seen many times. This rearrangement joins TRBV5-1 to TRBJ2-7; no clear D gene. V was clipped by 0 bases and J by 2 bases, with 18 bases between them. Germline V gene lookup returns CDR1 SGHRS and CDR2 YFSETQ. The CDR3 contains 17 residues. CDR3 sequence (DNA): TGCGCCAGCAGCTTGGGTCGCCAGAGCTTGACCCCCTACGAGCAGTACTTC. Translation: CASSLGRQSLTPYEQYF. Complete variable domain (other parts from reference TRBV5-1 and TRBJ2-7): KAGVTQTPRYLIKTRGQQVTLSCSPISGHRSVSWYQQTPGQGLQFLFEYFSETQRNKGNFPGRFSGRQFSNSRSEMNVSTLELGDSALYLCASSLGRQSLTPYEQYFGPGTRLTVT.

This clonotype showed up many times. The chain couples TRBV27 to TRBJ2-1; 11 bases align to TRBD2. V lost 4 bases and J lost 4; bases outside the gene matches: 6. The V gene's germline CDR1 is MNHEY and CDR2 SMNVEV (reference sequence). The CDR3 loop spans 16 amino acids. The CDR3, as DNA: TGTGCCAGCAGTTCAGGAGGACTAGCGGGTTACAATGAGCAGTTCTTC. As protein: CASSSGGLAGYNEQFF.

The chain links TRBV18 to TRBJ2-2, with TRBD2 identical over 8 bases. Germline V gene data show CDR1 as KGHSH and CDR2 as LQKENI. The V gene end was trimmed by 4 bases and the J gene end by 2 bases; junction bases not matched to a gene: 9. The CDR3 has 17 amino acids. The CDR3 DNA follows: TGTGCCAGCTCACTACCAAGCGGGAGTGGAAACACCGGGGAGCTGTTTTTT. It is translated as CASSLPSGSGNTGELFF.

The V call is TRBV28, the J call TRBJ2-5; D may be TRBD1 or TRBD2 (7 bases each). Trimming shortened V by 3 bases and J by 5 bases, and 13 bases separated the two germline ends. Per germline, CDR1 MDHEN and CDR2 SYDVKM. This CDR3 has 14 amino acids. The CDR3: CASSFRGGSETQYF. DNA of the CDR3: TGTGCCAGCAGTTTCAGGGGGGGTAGTGAGACCCAGTACTTC.

This clonotype was seen a few times. This chain connects TRBV4-2 to TRBJ2-1, with 9 bases matching TRBD2. Losses at the gene ends were 1 base for V and 2 bases for J; bases not matched to a gene: 3. Per germline, CDR1 LGHNA and CDR2 YNFKEQ. The CDR3 sequence is 16 residues long. CDR3 amino acids: CASSQVAGVPYNEQFF. CDR3 sequence (DNA): TGTGCCAGCAGCCAAGTAGCGGGAGTACCCTACAATGAGCAGTTCTTC.

This chain joins TRBV18 and TRBJ1-3; D unclear. This CDR3 is built from 15 residues. Trimming shortened V by 3 bases and J by 0 bases, and 9 bases separated the two germline ends. Germline V CDR1 and CDR2: KGHSH, LQKENI. CDR3 residues: CASSPDTGSGNTIYF. The CDR3 DNA reads TGTGCCAGCTCACCTGATACCGGCTCTGGAAACACCATATATTTT. Full variable domain (outside the CDR3, taken from reference TRBV18 and TRBJ1-3): NAGVMQNPRHLVRRRGQEARLRCSPMKGHSHVYWYRQLPEEGLKFMVYLQKENIIDESGMPKERFSAEFPKEGPSILRIQQVVRGDSAAYFCASSPDTGSGNTIYFGEGSWLTVV.

Many counts were recorded for this clonotype. The chain is built from TRBV12-3 or TRBV12-4 and TRBJ2-2, with 7 positions matching TRBD2. CDR3 size: 15 residues. The V gene end was trimmed by 4 bases and the J gene end by 5 bases; junction bases not matched to a gene: 7. CDR3 sequence: CASSYRPGGTGELFF. The DNA of the CDR3 is TGTGCCAGCAGTTACCGACCGGGGGGAACCGGGGAGCTGTTTTTT.

The chain uses TRBV20-1 and TRBJ2-4; 10 bases are shared with TRBD2. The CDR3 spans 14 residues. The junction had 0 bases not matched to a gene; V was cut back by 3 bases and J by 1 base. Germline V gene data show CDR1 as DFQATT and CDR2 as SNEGSKA (reference sequence). The DNA of the CDR3 is TGCAGTGCTAGGACTAGCGGGGCCAAAAACATTCAGTACTTC. Its translation is CSARTSGAKNIQYF.

This clonotype has just a few counts. The V gene is TRBV5-1, the J gene TRBJ2-1; the match to TRBD2 covers 16 bases. CDR3 length equals 23 residues. J lost 3 bases, V lost 0 bases, and 18 bases had no gene match. Germline CDR1 SGHRS, CDR2 YFSETQ. The CDR3 region has the DNA TGCGCCAGCAGCTTGGACGTGAGGTCAAGGGGACTAGCGGGAGGGATCCACTACAATGAGCAGTTCTTC. Translation gives CASSLDVRSRGLAGGIHYNEQFF.

The sample holds a few counts of this clonotype. This chain connects TRBV9 to TRBJ2-1; perhaps D is TRBD1 or TRBD2 (5 bases each). The CDR3 spans 16 residues. Trimming removed 0 bases at V and 7 bases at J, with 17 bases between. Germline loops: CDR1 SGDLS, CDR2 YYNGEE. The CDR3 DNA is TGTGCCAGCAGCGTAGGATGGGGGAGTCTCGAGAATGAGCAGTTCTTC. Its protein is CASSVGWGSLENEQFF. Drawing the rest from reference TRBV9 and TRBJ2-1, the complete variable domain is DSGVTQTPKHLITATGQRVTLRCSPRSGDLSVYWYQQSLDQGLQFLIQYYNGEERAKGNILERFSAQQFPDLHSELNLSSLELGDSALYFCASSVGWGSLENEQFFGPGTRLTVL.

There are many counts of this clonotype. The rearrangement uses TRBV5-1 and TRBJ2-1; D remains unclear. Germline V gene sequence: CDR1 SGHRS, CDR2 YFSETQ. Between the trimmed V and J ends, which lost 2 bases and 3 bases, there was a span of 15 bases. This CDR3 is 16 amino acids long. CDR3 bases: TGCGCCAGCAGCTTTCAGACTGCCACCCTCTACAATGAGCAGTTCTTC. Its translation is CASSFQTATLYNEQFF.